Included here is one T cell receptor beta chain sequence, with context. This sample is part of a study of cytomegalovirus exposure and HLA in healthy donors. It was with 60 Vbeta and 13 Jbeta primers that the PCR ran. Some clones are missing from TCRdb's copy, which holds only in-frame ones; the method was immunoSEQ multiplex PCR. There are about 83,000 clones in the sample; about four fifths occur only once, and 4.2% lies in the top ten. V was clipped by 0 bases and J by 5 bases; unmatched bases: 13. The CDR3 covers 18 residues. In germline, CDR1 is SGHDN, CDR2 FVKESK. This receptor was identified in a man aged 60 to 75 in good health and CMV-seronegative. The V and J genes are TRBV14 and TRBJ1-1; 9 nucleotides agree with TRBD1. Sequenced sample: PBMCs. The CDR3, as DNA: TGTGCCAGCAGCCAAGATTCAGGACAGGGGACCCGGAGAACTGAAGCTTTCTTT. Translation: CASSQDSGQGTRRTEAFF.